These 9 T cell receptor beta chains share one sample of origin, sequenced in a study of human T cells and chemical hapten exposure. The time point denotes: pre-sensitization, week 0. This sample's treatment: therapeutic diphenylcyclopropenone sensitization with weekly scalp DPC. TCRdb re-analysed the RACE reads in MiXCR, keeping a single row per CDR3 protein. The table has 350,000 to 450,000 distinct CDR3 sequences, 4% to 6% seen once. This specimen consisted of whole blood, obtained in connection with sensitization to the hapten diphenylcyclopropenone (DPC). The receptors here all came from a woman between 50 and 59 years old with alopecia areata. Some clones in this sample may be carry-over from other donors' samples.

This clonotype was recorded at least ten times. In DNA form, the CDR3 reads TGTGCCAGCAGTCCCAAAGAGACCCAGTACTTC. This codes for CASSPKETQYF. The rearrangement joins TRBV18 to TRBJ2-5; D unresolved. CDR3 length equals 11 residues. Germline assignment: CDR1 KGHSH and CDR2 LQKENI. Trimming left V 8 bases short and J 3 bases short, with 7 bases between.

This clonotype was picked up a small number of times. This chain uses TRBV20-1 with TRBJ1-5; 10 nucleotides match TRBD1. The CDR3 spans 14 residues. CDR1 DFQATT and CDR2 SNEGSKA come from the germline V gene (reference sequence). V gave up 6 bases and J gave up 5 bases; unmatched junction bases: 7. Here the CDR3 reads CSAVMGQGHQPQHF. CDR3 DNA: TGCAGTGCCGTCATGGGACAGGGGCATCAGCCCCAGCATTTT.

This clonotype was found many times. This chain joins TRBV13 and TRBJ1-1, with 9 positions matching TRBD1. CDR1 is PRHDT and CDR2 is FYEKMQ in the germline V gene (reference sequence). J lost 4 bases, V lost 5 bases, and 11 bases had no gene match. The CDR3 has 16 amino acids. This CDR3 is CASSTNRGRFGTEAFF. CDR3 coding DNA: TGTGCCAGCAGCACTAACAGGGGGCGGTTTGGCACTGAAGCTTTCTTT.

The V gene is TRBV27, the J gene TRBJ1-5; 10 bases map to TRBD1. V trimming: 5 bases; J trimming: 0 bases; junction bases outside the gene matches: 7. The CDR3 runs 17 residues. From germline, CDR1 is MNHEY and CDR2 SMNVEV (reference sequence). The CDR3 nucleotides read TGTGCCAGCAGTGCGACAGGGGGCATATATAGCAATCAGCCCCAGCATTTT. This codes for CASSATGGIYSNQPQHF.

V is TRBV6-1 and J is TRBJ2-4; 7 nucleotides align to TRBD1. This CDR3 has 15 amino acids. V shed 5 bases and J 4 bases; nucleotides not matched to a gene: 8. Germline-derived CDR1 and CDR2 are MNHNS and SASEGT. CDR3 coding DNA: TGTGCCAGCAGTTTAGACAGGGTAGAGAAAAACATTCAGTACTTC. It is translated as CASSLDRVEKNIQYF.

This clonotype was seen repeatedly, ten times or more. The rearrangement uses TRBV9 and TRBJ2-1, with TRBD1 identical over 10 bases. V was clipped by 4 bases and J by 10 bases; unmatched bases: 8. The CDR3 has 14 residues. Germline loops: CDR1 SGDLS, CDR2 YYNGEE. The CDR3 region is CASSLGQGRREQFF. The CDR3 DNA is TGTGCCAGCAGCCTGGGACAGGGGCGGAGGGAGCAGTTCTTC.

This clonotype was recorded at least ten times. The V call is TRBV5-6, the J call TRBJ1-2; TRBD1 is a possible D gene (5 bases). Germline CDR1 is SGHDT and CDR2 is YYEEEE. This CDR3 comprises 14 residues. The V and J ends lost 0 bases and 3 bases respectively, with 9 bases between them. The CDR3: CASSLVGADYGYTF. The CDR3 nucleotides read TGTGCCAGCAGCTTGGTAGGGGCGGACTATGGCTACACCTTC.

This clonotype was observed at least ten times. This chain joins TRBV20-1 and TRBJ2-7, with a tentative D call TRBD1 (5 bases). The germline V and J ends were trimmed by 0 bases and 1 base, with 10 bases remaining between them. The germline gives CDR1 DFQATT, CDR2 SNEGSKA (reference sequence). This CDR3 is 14 amino acids long. CDR3 nucleotides: TGCAGTGCTAGAGATCTTAGGGGATCCTACGAGCAGTACTTC. Translated: CSARDLRGSYEQYF.

This clonotype was counted between two and nine times. The chain has TRBV29-1 and TRBJ2-1; 8 bases fit TRBD2. CDR1 is SQVTM, CDR2 ANQGSEA, per germline. Unmatched junction bases numbered 5, after V lost 4 bases and J lost 3 bases. The CDR3 runs 14 residues. CDR3 amino acids: CSVAVGGVYNEQFF. As DNA, the CDR3 is TGCAGCGTTGCGGTCGGGGGGGTCTACAATGAGCAGTTCTTC.